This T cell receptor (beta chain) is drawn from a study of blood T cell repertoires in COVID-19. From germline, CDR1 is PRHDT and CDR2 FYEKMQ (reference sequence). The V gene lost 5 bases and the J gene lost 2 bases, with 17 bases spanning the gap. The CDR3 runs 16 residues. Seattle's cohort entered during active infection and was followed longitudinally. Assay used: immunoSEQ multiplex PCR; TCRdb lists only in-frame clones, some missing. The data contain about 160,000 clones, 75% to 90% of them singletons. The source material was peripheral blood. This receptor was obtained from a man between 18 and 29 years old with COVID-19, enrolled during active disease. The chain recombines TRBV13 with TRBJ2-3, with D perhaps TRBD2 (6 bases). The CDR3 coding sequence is TGTGCCAGCAGCAATAGGGACTCCGTAAACACAGATACGCAGTATTTT. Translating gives CASSNRDSVNTDTQYF. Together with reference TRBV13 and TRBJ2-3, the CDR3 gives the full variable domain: AAGVIQSPRHLIKEKRETATLKCYPIPRHDTVYWYQQGPGQDPQFLISFYEKMQSDKGSIPDRFSAQQFSDYHSELNMSSLELGDSALYFCASSNRDSVNTDTQYFGPGTRLTVL.